This entry is about one T cell receptor (beta chain). This sample stems from a study of blood T cell repertoires in COVID-19. Whole-study context: The analysed material was cDNA or gDNA that came from T cells, B-cell-depleted T cells, or PBMCs.

Authors' data handling: Amplified reference gene primers provided the basis for estimating nucleated cell counts. The repertoire was sequenced with immunoSEQ multiplex PCR; TCRdb's copy has only in-frame clones and lacks some. The DNA gave D and trimming, while V, J and clone size come from that table. The table shows about 270,000 clones, with more than 70% occurring only once. The CDR3 consists of 13 residues. Germline V gene sequence: CDR1 SGHKS, CDR2 YYEKEE (reference sequence). V lost 0 bases and J lost 3, with 6 bases in between. Sequenced sample: peripheral blood. The receptor comes from a woman aged 18-29 years with acute or convalescent COVID-19. The chain is built from TRBV5-5 and TRBJ1-1, with no clear D. CDR3 loop: CASSLALYTEAFF. DNA of the CDR3: TGTGCCAGCAGCTTGGCTCTGTACACTGAAGCTTTCTTT.